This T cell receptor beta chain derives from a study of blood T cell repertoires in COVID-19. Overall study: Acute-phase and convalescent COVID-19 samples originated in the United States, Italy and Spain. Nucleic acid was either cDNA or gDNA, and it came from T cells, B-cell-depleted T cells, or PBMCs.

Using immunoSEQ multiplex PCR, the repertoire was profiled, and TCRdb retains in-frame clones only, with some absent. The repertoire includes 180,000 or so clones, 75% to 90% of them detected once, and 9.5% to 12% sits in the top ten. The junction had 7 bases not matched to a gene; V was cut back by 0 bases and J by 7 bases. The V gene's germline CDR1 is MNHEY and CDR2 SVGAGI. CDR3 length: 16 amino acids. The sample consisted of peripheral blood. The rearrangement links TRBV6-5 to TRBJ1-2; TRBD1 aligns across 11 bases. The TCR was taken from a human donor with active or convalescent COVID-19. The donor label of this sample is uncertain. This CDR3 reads CASSYSPVDRGPGYTF. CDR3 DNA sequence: TGTGCCAGCAGTTACTCCCCTGTGGACAGGGGGCCTGGCTACACCTTC.